These T cell receptor beta chains were read from a single sample in a study of blood T cells in healthy people across ages. TCRdb used MiXCR to reprocess the 5' RACE reads, holding one entry per CDR3 protein. This table has 1.4 million to 1.5 million distinct CDR3 sequences, approximately 40% appearing once. Sequencing input: blood. Receptors were obtained from a woman between 18 and 29 years old in good health. Each CDR3 is given with its conserved first and last residue. D genes are given only for firm matches. Size values are once, few and many counts, or a class for expanded clones, and some rows have none.

TRBV12-3/TRBV12-4	.	few	TRBJ2-3	TGTGCCAGCAGTACCGGCCCCGCAGATACGCAGTATTTT	CASSTGPADTQYF
TRBV4-3	.	once	TRBJ2-1	TGCGCCAGCAGCCAAGAATTCGGAGGAAATGAGCAGTTCTTC	CASSQEFGGNEQFF
TRBV10-3	.	few	TRBJ2-1	TGTGCCATCAGAAACCCAGACAGCCTCTTCTTAGACAATGAGCAGTTCTTC	CAIRNPDSLFLDNEQFF
TRBV6-5	.	.	TRBJ1-1	TGTGCCAGCAGTTACGGGCGCGGGGCAGGGCTCCTGACGGAAGCTTTCTTT	CASSYGRGAGLLTEAFF
TRBV7-2	.	.	TRBJ2-3	TGTGCCAGCAGCCCTCGACAGGATGTACCGCAGTATTTT	CASSPRQDVPQYF
TRBV5-1	.	few	TRBJ2-5	TGCGCCAGCAGCTTGGTCAACCCAACCAAAGAGACCCAGTACTTC	CASSLVNPTKETQYF
TRBV3-1	.	many	TRBJ2-3	TGTGCCAGCAGCCAATTCCCCGTGTGGGATACGCAGTATTTT	CASSQFPVWDTQYF
TRBV6-5	.	few	TRBJ1-2	TGTGCCAGCAGTGGACAAGGGATTGTGGAGCTTTATGGCTACACCTTC	CASSGQGIVELYGYTF
TRBV6-2/TRBV6-3	TRBD2	.	TRBJ2-5	TGTGCCAGCAACCTACTAGCGGGGGACTCCCAAGAGACCCAGTACTTC	CASNLLAGDSQETQYF
TRBV29-1	.	few	TRBJ1-4	TGCAGCGTAGCCGACAGAAATGAAAAACTGTTTTTT	CSVADRNEKLFF